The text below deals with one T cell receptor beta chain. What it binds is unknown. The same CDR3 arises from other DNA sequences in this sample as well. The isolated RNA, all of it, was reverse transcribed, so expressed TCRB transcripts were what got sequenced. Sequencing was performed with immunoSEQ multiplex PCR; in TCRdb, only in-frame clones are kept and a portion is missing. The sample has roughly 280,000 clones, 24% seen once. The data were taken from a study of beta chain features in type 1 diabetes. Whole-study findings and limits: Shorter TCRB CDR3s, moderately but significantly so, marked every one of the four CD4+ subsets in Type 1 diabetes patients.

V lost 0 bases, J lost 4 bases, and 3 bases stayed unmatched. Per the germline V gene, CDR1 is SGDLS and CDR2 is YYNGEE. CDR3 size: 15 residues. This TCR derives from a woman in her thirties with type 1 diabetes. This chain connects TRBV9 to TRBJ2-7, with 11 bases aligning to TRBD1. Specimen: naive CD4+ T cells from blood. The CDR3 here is CASSVEGTGGYEQYF. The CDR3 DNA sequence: TGTGCCAGCAGCGTAGAAGGGACAGGGGGGTACGAGCAGTACTTC.